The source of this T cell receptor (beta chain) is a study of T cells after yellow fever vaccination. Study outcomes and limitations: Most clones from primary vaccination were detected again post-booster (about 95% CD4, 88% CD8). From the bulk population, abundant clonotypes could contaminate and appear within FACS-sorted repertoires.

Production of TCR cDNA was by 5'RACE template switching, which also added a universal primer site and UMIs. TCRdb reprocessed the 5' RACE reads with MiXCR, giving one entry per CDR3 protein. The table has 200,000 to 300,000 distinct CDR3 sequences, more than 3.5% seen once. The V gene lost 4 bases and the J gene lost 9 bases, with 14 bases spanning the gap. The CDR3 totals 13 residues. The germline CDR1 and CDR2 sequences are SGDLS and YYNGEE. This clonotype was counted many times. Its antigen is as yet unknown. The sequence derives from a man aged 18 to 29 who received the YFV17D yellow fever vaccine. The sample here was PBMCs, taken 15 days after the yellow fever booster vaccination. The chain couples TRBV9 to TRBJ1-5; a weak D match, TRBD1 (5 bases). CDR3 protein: CASSSRFGGPQHF. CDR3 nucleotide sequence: TGTGCCAGCAGCTCCCGATTTGGGGGGCCCCAGCATTTT.